The 15 T cell receptor beta chains below were found in one sample sequenced in a study of blood T cell repertoires in COVID-19 (TCRdb year 2020). The library was built by means of the immunoSEQ multiplex PCR assay. Not all clones reach the TCRdb copy of this immuneACCESS table, which keeps in-frame sequences only. Checked studies attribute under half of the gap to unresolved V genes and leave the rest unexplained. In this sample the table shows 130,000 to 150,000 clones, 84% of which occur a single time. The ten top clones hold 5.5% to 7% of the sample. The specimen was peripheral blood. The receptors derive from a human donor in a cohort sampled during active COVID-19.

The rearrangement joins TRBV6-5 to TRBJ1-6, with D unresolved. The CDR3 extends over 12 amino acids. Trimming cost V 8 bases and J 11 bases, with 13 bases left between them. CDR1 and CDR2 (germline): MNHEY, SVGAGI. The CDR3 spells CASRLPTTPLHF. The CDR3 DNA follows: TGTGCCAGCCGCCTACCCACTACACCCCTCCACTTT.

The CDR3 sequence: CASSWGDTDTQYF. The CDR3 coding sequence is TGTGCCAGCAGTTGGGGAGACACAGATACGCAGTATTTT. The chain has TRBV6-6 and TRBJ2-3; TRBD2 is a possible D gene (5 bases). V gave up 4 bases and J gave up 2 bases, with 7 bases separating them. This CDR3 has 13 residues. Germline V lookup: CDR1 MNHNY, CDR2 SVGAGI (reference sequence).

V and J are TRBV5-4 and TRBJ2-2; 7 nucleotides align to TRBD1. V was pared by 3 bases and J by 1 base, with 9 bases of the junction left unmatched. The CDR3 loop spans 17 amino acids. Germline V gene data show CDR1 as SGHNT and CDR2 as YYREEE (reference sequence). DNA for the CDR3: TGTGCCAGCAGCTGGAGCGTGGGACAGTTGAACACCGGGGAGCTGTTTTTT. It is translated as CASSWSVGQLNTGELFF.

The gene calls are TRBV7-3 and TRBJ1-4, with TRBD1 identical over 8 bases. CDR3 length: 23 residues. Germline CDR1 is SGHTA and CDR2 is FQGTGA. Trimming removed 1 base from V and 0 bases from J; junction bases left unmatched: 22. CDR3 residues: CASSLSPRQGISLITPTNEKLFF. In DNA, the CDR3 is TGTGCCAGCAGCTTAAGCCCCCGACAGGGGATATCCCTAATCACCCCAACTAATGAAAAACTGTTTTTT.

The chain is built from TRBV21-1 and TRBJ2-7; the table's D call, TRBD2, was not checked against the DNA. TRBV21-1 is recorded as a pseudogene. There are 14 residues in the CDR3. The CDR3 loop is CASRARHSLYEQYF. CDR3 in DNA: TGTGCCAGCAGAGCACGCCACTCACTTTACGAGCAGTACTTC.

CDR3 DNA: TGTGCCAGCAGTCCCGACAGGGCGGGGGGTCAGCCCCAGCATTTT. Translating it yields CASSPDRAGGQPQHF. The chain couples TRBV6-5 to TRBJ1-5, with 7 nucleotides matching TRBD1. The junction had 10 bases not matched to a gene; V was cut back by 5 bases and J by 6 bases. The CDR3 extends over 15 amino acids. Germline CDR1 MNHEY, CDR2 SVGAGI.

The rearrangement uses TRBV5-1 and TRBJ1-2, with 9 bases matching TRBD1. With V trimmed by 2 bases and J by 7 bases, 6 bases remained unmatched. The CDR3 sequence is 14 residues long. Germline-derived CDR1 and CDR2 are SGHRS and YFSETQ. Here the CDR3 reads CASSFRTGEGGYTF. In DNA form, the CDR3 reads TGCGCCAGCAGCTTCAGGACAGGGGAAGGTGGCTACACCTTC.

V usage is TRBV3-1 (or the pseudogene TRBV3-2) and J usage is TRBJ2-2; TRBD2 matches 11 bases. With V trimmed by 1 base and J by 7 bases, 5 bases remained unmatched. The CDR3 covers 16 residues. CDR1 LGHDT and CDR2 YNNKEL come from the germline V gene (reference sequence). The CDR3 loop is CASSQGSGGAVGELFF. CDR3 nucleotides: TGTGCCAGCAGCCAAGGTAGCGGGGGGGCAGTCGGGGAGCTGTTTTTT.

The V gene is TRBV5-1, the J gene TRBJ2-7; 9 nucleotides match TRBD1. Germline V gene lookup returns CDR1 SGHRS and CDR2 YFSETQ. The trim removed 3 bases at V and 3 bases at J, leaving 13 bases unmatched. The CDR3 is made up of 17 amino acids. The CDR3 loop is CASSYSPGTGRNYEQYF. DNA of the CDR3: TGCGCCAGCAGCTATAGCCCCGGGACAGGGAGAAACTACGAGCAGTACTTC.

The rearrangement links TRBV19 to TRBJ1-5; 7 nucleotides line up with TRBD1. The J segment lost 8 bases and the V segment lost 5 bases, leaving 18 bases of the junction unmatched. Per the germline V gene, CDR1 is LNHDA and CDR2 is SQIVND (reference sequence). The CDR3 runs to 17 residues. The chain's CDR3 is CASSSSSSGTAGEPQHF. The CDR3 region has the DNA TGTGCCAGTAGTTCTTCTTCCTCCGGGACAGCTGGGGAGCCCCAGCATTTT.

This clone was observed once. CDR3 nucleotide sequence: TGTGCCAGCAGCCAAGATCCCCTAGCGTCCACAGATACGCAGTATTTT. As protein: CASSQDPLASTDTQYF. This chain joins TRBV3-1 (or the pseudogene TRBV3-2) and TRBJ2-3, with D possibly being TRBD2 (6 bases). CDR3 length: 16 residues. Trimming cost V 0 bases and J 2 bases, with 12 bases left between them. Germline CDR1 reads LGHDT; CDR2 reads YNNKEL (reference sequence).

This clone has only a few counts. Mismatch with germline at one junction end may stem from a read error. In nucleotides, the CDR3 is TGCGCCAGCAGCTTGCTTGAGGGCTCCCACGAGCAGTACTTC. Translating it yields CASSLLEGSHEQYF. The chain employs TRBV5-1 and TRBJ2-7, with TRBD2 as a possible D gene (5 bases). Germline lookup yields CDR1 SGHRS and CDR2 YFSETQ. This CDR3 is built from 14 residues.

CDR3 residues: CASRDRGDQPQHF. CDR3 bases: TGTGCCAGCAGGGACAGGGGTGATCAGCCCCAGCATTTT. The chain uses TRBV6-5 and TRBJ1-5; 9 nucleotides match TRBD1. Losses at the gene ends were 6 bases for V and 5 bases for J; bases not matched to a gene: 2. Germline CDR1 is MNHEY and CDR2 is SVGAGI. The CDR3 has 13 amino acids.

The gene calls are TRBV6-6 and TRBJ2-5, with D perhaps TRBD1 (6 bases). The V and J ends lost 6 bases and 5 bases respectively, with 13 bases between them. The CDR3 spans 13 residues. Germline V gene data show CDR1 as MNHNY and CDR2 as SVGAGI (reference sequence). The CDR3 loop is CASRGARGETQYF. The CDR3, as DNA: TGTGCCAGCAGGGGGGCCCGAGGGGAGACCCAGTACTTC.

V is TRBV2 and J is TRBJ2-1, with 10 bases identical to TRBD1. CDR1 is SNHLY, CDR2 FYNNEI, per germline. V dropped 3 bases and J dropped 8; count of bases not matched to a gene: 4. The CDR3 sequence is 14 residues long. CDR3 sequence: CASSDRQGADEQFF. DNA of the CDR3: TGTGCCAGCAGTGATCGACAGGGGGCTGATGAGCAGTTCTTC.